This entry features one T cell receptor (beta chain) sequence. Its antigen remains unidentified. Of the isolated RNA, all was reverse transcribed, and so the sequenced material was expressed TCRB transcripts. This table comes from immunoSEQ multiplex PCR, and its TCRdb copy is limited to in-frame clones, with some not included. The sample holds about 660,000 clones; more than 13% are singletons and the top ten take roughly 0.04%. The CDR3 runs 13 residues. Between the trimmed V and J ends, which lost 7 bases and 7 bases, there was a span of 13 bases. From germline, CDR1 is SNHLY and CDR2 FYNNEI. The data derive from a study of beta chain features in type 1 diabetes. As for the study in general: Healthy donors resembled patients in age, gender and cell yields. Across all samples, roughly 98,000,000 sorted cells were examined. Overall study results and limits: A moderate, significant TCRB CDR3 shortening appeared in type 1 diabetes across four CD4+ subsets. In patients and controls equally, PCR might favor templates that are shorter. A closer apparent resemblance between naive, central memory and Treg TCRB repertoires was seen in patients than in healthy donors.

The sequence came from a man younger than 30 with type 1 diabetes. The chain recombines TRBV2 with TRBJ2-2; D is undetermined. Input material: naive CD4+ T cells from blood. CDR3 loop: CASMRVAGGELFF. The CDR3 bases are TGTGCCAGCATGCGCGTAGCAGGCGGGGAGCTGTTTTTT. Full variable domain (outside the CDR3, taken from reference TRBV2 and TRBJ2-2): EPEVTQTPSHQVTQMGQEVILRCVPISNHLYFYWYRQILGQKVEFLVSFYNNEISEKSEIFDDQFSVERPDGSNFTLKIRSTKLEDSAMYFCASMRVAGGELFFGEGSRLTVL.